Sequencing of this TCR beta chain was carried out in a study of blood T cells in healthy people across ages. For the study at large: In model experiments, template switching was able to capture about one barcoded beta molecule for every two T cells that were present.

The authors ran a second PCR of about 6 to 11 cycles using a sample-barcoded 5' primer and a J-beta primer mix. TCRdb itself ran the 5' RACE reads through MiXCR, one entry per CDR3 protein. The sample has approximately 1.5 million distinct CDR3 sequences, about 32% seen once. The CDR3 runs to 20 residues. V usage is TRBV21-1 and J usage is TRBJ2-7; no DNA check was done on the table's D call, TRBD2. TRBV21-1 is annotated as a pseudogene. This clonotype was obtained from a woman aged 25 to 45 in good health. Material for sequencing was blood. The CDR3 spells CASSKRVNRGGMRKSYEQYF. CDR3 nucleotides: TGTGCCAGCAGCAAAAGGGTCAATCGAGGAGGGATGAGGAAGTCCTACGAGCAGTACTTC.